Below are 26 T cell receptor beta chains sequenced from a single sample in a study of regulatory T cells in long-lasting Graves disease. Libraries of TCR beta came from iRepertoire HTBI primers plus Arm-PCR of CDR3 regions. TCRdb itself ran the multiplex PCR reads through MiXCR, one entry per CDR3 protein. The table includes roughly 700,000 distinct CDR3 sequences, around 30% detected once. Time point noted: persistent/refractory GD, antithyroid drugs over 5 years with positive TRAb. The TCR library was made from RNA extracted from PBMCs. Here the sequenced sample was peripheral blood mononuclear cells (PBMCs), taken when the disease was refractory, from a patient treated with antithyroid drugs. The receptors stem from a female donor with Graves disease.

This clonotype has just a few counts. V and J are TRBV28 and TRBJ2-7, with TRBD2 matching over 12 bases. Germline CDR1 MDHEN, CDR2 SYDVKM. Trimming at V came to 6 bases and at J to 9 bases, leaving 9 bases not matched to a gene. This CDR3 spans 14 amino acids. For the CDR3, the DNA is TGTGCCAGCAGCCCTGGACTAGCGGGGCCCGTGCAGTACTTC. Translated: CASSPGLAGPVQYF.

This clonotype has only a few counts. The CDR3 DNA follows: TGTGCCTGGGCACAGGGGGCGGAACAGCCCCAGCATTTT. Protein: CAWAQGAEQPQHF. The J gene is TRBJ1-5, the V gene TRBV30; 9 bases are shared with TRBD1. This CDR3 contains 13 residues. With 5 bases clipped from V and 7 bases from J, the junction kept 6 bases outside the gene matches. Germline loops: CDR1 GTSNPN, CDR2 SVGIG (reference sequence).

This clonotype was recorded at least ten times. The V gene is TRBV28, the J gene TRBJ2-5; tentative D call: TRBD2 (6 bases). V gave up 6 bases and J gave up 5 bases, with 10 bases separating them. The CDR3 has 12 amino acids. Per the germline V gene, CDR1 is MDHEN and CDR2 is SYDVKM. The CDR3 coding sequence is TGTGCCAGCAGGGAGGGGTGGGAGACCCAGTACTTC. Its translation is CASREGWETQYF.

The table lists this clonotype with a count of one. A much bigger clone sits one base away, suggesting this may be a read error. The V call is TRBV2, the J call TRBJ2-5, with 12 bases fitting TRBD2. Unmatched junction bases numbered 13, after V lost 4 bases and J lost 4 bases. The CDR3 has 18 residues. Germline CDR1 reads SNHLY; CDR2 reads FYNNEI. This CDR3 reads CASSVDGPRTSGVETQYF. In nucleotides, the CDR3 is TGTGCCAGCAGTGTAGACGGGCCCCGGACTAGCGGGGTAGAGACCCAGTACTTC.

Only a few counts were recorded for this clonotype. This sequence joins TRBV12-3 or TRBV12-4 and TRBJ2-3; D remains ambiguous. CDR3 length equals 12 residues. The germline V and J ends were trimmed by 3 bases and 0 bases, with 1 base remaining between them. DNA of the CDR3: TGTGCCAGCAGTTTCAGCACAGATACGCAGTATTTT. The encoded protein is CASSFSTDTQYF.

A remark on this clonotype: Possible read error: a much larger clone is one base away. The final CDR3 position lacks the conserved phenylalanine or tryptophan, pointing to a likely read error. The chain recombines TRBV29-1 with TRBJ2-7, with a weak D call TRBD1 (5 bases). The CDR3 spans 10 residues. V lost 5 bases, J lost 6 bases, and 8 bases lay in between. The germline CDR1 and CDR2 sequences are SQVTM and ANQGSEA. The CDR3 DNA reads TGCAGCGTTATGACAGTCGAGCAGTACCTC. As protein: CSVMTVEQYL.

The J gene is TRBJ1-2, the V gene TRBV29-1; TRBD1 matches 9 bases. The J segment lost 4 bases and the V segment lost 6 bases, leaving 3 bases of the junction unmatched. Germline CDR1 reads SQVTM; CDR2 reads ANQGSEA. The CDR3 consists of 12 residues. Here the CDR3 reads CSVTDRGYGYTF. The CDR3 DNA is TGCAGCGTGACGGACAGGGGCTATGGCTACACCTTC.

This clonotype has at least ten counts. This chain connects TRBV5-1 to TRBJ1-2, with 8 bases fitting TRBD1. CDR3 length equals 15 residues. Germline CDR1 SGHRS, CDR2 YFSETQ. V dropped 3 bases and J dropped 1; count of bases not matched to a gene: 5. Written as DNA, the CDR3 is TGCGCCAGCAGCTCGACAGGGGACGTTAACTATGGCTACACCTTC. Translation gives CASSSTGDVNYGYTF. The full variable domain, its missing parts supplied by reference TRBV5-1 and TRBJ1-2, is KAGVTQTPRYLIKTRGQQVTLSCSPISGHRSVSWYQQTPGQGLQFLFEYFSETQRNKGNFPGRFSGRQFSNSRSEMNVSTLELGDSALYLCASSSTGDVNYGYTFGSGTRLTVV.

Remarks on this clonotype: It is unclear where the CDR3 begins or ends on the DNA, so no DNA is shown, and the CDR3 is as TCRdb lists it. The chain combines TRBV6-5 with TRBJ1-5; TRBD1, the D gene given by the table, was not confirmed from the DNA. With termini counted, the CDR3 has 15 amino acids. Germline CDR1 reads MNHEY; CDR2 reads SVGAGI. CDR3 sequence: CASSYVGPGSQPQHF.

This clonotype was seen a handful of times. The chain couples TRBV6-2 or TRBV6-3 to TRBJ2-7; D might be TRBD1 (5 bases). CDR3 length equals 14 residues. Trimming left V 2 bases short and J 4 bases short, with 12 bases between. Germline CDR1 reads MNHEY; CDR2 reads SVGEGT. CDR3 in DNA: TGTGCCAGCAGTTACGGGAACCAGGGATACGAGCAGTACTTC. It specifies CASSYGNQGYEQYF.

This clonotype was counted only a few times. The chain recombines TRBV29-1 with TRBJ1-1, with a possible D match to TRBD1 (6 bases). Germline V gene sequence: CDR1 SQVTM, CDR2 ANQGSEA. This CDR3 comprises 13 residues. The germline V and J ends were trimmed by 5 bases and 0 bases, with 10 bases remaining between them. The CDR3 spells CSVYTGLNTEAFF. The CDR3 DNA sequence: TGCAGCGTTTATACAGGGCTGAACACTGAAGCTTTCTTT.

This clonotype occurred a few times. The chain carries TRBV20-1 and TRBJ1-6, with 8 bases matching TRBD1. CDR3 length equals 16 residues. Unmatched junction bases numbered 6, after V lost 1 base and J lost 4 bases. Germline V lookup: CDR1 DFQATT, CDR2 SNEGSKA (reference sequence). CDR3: CSARGGQGSYNSPLHF. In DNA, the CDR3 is TGCAGTGCTAGAGGAGGACAGGGATCATATAATTCACCCCTCCACTTT.

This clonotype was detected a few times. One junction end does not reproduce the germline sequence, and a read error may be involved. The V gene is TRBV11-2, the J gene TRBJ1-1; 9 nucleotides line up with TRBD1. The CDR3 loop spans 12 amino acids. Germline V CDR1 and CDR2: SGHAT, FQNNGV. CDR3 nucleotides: TGTGCCAGCAGCACTTCCGGGACAGGGCATTTCTTC. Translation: CASSTSGTGHFF.

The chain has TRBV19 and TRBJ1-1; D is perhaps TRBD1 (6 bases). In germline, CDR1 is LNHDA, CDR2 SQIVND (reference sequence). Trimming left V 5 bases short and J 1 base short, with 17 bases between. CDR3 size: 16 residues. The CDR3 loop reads CASSSLSGVWNTEAFF. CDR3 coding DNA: TGTGCCAGTAGTTCACTTTCAGGGGTCTGGAACACTGAAGCTTTCTTT.

In nucleotides, the CDR3 is TGCGCCAGCAGCCAGCGACTAGAGAACACCGGGGAGCTGTTTTTT. Translated: CASSQRLENTGELFF. The chain employs TRBV5-1 and TRBJ2-2, with D perhaps TRBD2 (6 bases). The CDR3 is 15 residues long. Trimming left V 4 bases short and J 1 base short, with 11 bases between. From germline, CDR1 is SGHRS and CDR2 YFSETQ.

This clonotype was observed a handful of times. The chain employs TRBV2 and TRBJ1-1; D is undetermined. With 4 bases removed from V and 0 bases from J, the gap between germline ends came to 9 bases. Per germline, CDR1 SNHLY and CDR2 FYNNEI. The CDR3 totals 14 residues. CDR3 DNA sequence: TGTGCCAGCAGTGTTCTTCAGATGAACACTGAAGCTTTCTTT. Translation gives CASSVLQMNTEAFF.

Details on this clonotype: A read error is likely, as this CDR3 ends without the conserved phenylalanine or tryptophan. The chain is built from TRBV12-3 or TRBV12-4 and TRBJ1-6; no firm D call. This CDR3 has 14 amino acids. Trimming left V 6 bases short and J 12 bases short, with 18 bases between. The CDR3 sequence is CASRLDRLGGPLHL. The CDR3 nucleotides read TGTGCCAGCAGGCTGGACCGGCTGGGAGGACCCCTCCACCTT.

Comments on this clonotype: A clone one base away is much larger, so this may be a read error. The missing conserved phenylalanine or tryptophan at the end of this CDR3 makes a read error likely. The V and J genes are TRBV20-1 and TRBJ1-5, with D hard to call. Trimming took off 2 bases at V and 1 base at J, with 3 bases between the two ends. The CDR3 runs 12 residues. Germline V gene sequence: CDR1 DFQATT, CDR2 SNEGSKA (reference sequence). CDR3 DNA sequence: TGCAGTGCTAGACGCAGCAATCAGCCCCAGCATCTT. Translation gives CSARRSNQPQHL.

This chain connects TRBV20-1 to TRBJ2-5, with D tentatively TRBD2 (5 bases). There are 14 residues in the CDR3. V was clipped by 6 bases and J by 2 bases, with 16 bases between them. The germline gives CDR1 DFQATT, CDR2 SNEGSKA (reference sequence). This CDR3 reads CSAGRGSWQETQYF. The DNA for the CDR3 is TGCAGTGCCGGACGGGGTAGTTGGCAAGAGACCCAGTACTTC.

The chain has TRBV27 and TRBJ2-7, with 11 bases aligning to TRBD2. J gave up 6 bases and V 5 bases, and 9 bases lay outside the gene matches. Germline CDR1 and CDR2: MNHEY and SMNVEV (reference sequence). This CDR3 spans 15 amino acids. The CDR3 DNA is TGTGCCAGCAGTAAAGTAGCGGGAGGGCCGGTCGAGCAGTACTTC. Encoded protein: CASSKVAGGPVEQYF.

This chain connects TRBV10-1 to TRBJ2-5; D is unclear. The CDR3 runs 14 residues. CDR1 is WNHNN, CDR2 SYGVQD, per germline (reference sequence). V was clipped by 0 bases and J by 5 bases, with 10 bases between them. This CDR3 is CASSESLVGETQYF. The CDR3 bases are TGCGCCAGCAGTGAGTCGTTGGTTGGGGAGACCCAGTACTTC.

DNA for the CDR3: TGTGCCAGTACCCCGGGACAGGGAAGCAATCAGCCCCAGCATTTT. Its protein product is CASTPGQGSNQPQHF. V usage is TRBV19 and J usage is TRBJ1-5; 9 nucleotides agree with TRBD1. Losses at the gene ends were 7 bases for V and 1 base for J; bases not matched to a gene: 5. The CDR3 is made up of 15 amino acids. CDR1 is LNHDA and CDR2 is SQIVND in the germline V gene (reference sequence).

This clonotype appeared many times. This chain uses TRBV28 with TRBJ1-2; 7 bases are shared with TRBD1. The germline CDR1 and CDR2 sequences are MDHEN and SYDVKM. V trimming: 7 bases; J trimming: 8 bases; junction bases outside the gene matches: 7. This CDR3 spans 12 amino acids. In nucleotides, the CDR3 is TGTGCCAGCACCGGACAGGCCGGAGGCTACACCTTC. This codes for CASTGQAGGYTF.

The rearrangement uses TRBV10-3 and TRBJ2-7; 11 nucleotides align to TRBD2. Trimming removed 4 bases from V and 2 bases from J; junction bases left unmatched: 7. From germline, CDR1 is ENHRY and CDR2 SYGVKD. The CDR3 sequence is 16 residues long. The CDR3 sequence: CAISGSGRDQAYEQYF. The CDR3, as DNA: TGTGCCATCAGTGGTAGCGGGAGGGATCAGGCCTACGAGCAGTACTTC.

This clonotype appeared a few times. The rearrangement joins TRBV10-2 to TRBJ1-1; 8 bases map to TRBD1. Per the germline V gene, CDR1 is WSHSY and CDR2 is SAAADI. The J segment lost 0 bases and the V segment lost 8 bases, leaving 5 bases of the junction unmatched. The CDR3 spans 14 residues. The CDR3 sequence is CASRDRSMNTEAFF. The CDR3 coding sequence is TGCGCCAGCCGGGACAGGAGCATGAACACTGAAGCTTTCTTT.

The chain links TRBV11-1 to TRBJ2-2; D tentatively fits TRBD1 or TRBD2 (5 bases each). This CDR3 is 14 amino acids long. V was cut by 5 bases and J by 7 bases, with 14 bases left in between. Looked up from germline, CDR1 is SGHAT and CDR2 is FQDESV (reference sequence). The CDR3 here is CASSKSSGSGELFF. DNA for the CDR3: TGTGCCAGCAGCAAAAGTTCAGGGAGCGGGGAGCTGTTTTTT.